The entry below describes one T cell receptor (beta chain). The specificity of this receptor is unknown. There are no base qualities to consult, and no much larger clone falls within one base. The CDR1 and CDR2 encoded by the germline V gene are SGDLS and YYNGEE. The V and J ends are trimmed by 2 bases and 0 bases, leaving 6 bases between them. The CDR3 covers 14 residues, taking in both the cysteine and the phenylalanine. This entry keeps only the CDR3 DNA: 42 bases, framed from base 1. This sample is part of a study of cytomegalovirus exposure and HLA in healthy donors (dated by TCRdb to about 2017). Regarding the study in general: According to an earlier analysis of 587 of the donors, about 180 million T cells yielded 117 million unique TCR beta sequences and approximately 300 Gb of sequence data. About 300 gigabases of sequencing data and 70 million to 100 million unique TCR sequences were included in an early release covering 550 to 800 HLA-typed donors. Of the roughly 400 genotyped donors, 65% to 90% were placed in the genetic ancestry cluster associated with self-reported Caucasian donors. The study aimed to test whether signatures of past pathogen exposure could be identified by cataloging public T cell receptors. The study used immunosequencing to profile the T cell repertoires of 666 subjects and linked those repertoires to cytomegalovirus serostatus. Besides the first cohort of roughly 640 subjects, a separate validation cohort made up of over 100 different subjects was used. To predict cytomegalovirus infection status, the study brought together high-throughput TCR immunosequencing, statistical association of individual TCRs with disease status, and machine learning. A later analysis re-analyzed previously published TCR beta repertoires from 600 to 850 donors and added high-resolution HLA genotyping to study TCR occurrence patterns. The later analysis used no new phenotypic data to find candidate immune exposures, relying instead on TCR beta sequences and their occurrence across donors. An earlier analysis of several hundred of the donors used high-throughput TCR beta sequencing to judge whether each TCR beta V gene segment behaved as functional or pseudogenic. Donor age, sex, ethnicity and CMV serostatus were compiled together with the repertoire data. A later genetic analysis used genome-wide SNP genotypes for about 65% of the roughly 670 donors, treating that subset as a discovery cohort. All discovery cohort repertoires had been generated using a single sequencing platform. HLA typing included class I and class II loci at four-digit resolution. The number of donors typed differed by locus, with 629-630 for A, B, C, DRB1 and DQB1, more than 500 for DQA1, approximately 570 for DPA1, and approximately 470 for DPB1. Roughly 5 DR-DQ haplotypes were treated as single units for association and clustering because of strong linkage in the cohort. On average, 235,054 unique TCR beta nucleotide sequences were sequenced per donor among several hundred genotyped donors of the cohort, with roughly 18% of those sequences being non-productive. The paper as a whole reports these results and caveats: Presence/absence analyses assumed roughly uniform sequencing depth across donors, an assumption that may not hold. While some public TCRs were present in many individuals, most TCR sequences turned up only very rarely across donors. According to a later analysis, most CMV-associated TCR beta chains appeared to be HLA-restricted, and the HLA associations seemed to be driven largely by CMV exposure. A later analysis reported that several top co-occurrence clusters appeared linked to parvovirus B19, influenza, CMV and Epstein-Barr virus. According to a later analysis, TCR association rates differed among HLA loci, with DRB1 alleles showing the most associated TCRs and HLA-C alleles showing the fewest. A cluster of highly shared sequence variants was judged likely to represent a technical artifact of the sequencing pipeline. The authors suggested that the approach could potentially be extended to other disease states and immunological phenotypes. According to a later genetic analysis, donors in an Asian-associated ancestry cluster had fewer N-insertions in productive TCRs than the approximately 610-donor mean. Correlated functional status among segregating V segments might be attributable to linkage disequilibrium, but an unknown experimental factor could not be ruled out. Because counts were too low, approximately 15 rarely observed V segments, including chromosome 9 orphons, were excluded from the earlier analysis of roughly 580 of the donors. Strong co-occurrence of HLA alleles, especially DR and DQ, made assigning TCR associations to individual alleles difficult. HLA typing was unavailable for some donors at each locus, so association tests used only the typed subset. Cytomegalovirus status was reported to be diagnosed by the classifier with high specificity and sensitivity in both the original and validation cohorts. A further reported finding was that TCR beta sequences accurately predicted the HLA-A and HLA-B alleles for most subjects in the first cohort. In vitro tests confirmed that three of the cytomegalovirus-associated TCR beta chains recognize cytomegalovirus antigens. A total of 150 to 200 TCR beta chains were listed by the study as associated with cytomegalovirus. At a false discovery rate of 0.05, a later analysis linked 15,000 to 20,000 TCR beta sequences to specific HLA alleles. A later analysis found that HLA-associated TCR beta chains were more clonally expanded and had lower generation probabilities than equally common non-associated chains. Only TCR beta chains were sequenced in this cohort, and the absence of alpha or paired-chain data limited detectable features. An earlier analysis of approximately 540 of the donors showed that most TCR beta V segments appeared in productive rearrangements either about 87% or about 30% of the time, which broadly matched IMGT annotations. For the cohort, immune exposure information was limited to CMV serostatus. A later genetic analysis associated a missense DCLRE1C variant with V-gene and J-gene trimming of TCR beta chains, and an independent cohort replicated the association. Some IMGT-functional V segments, including TRBV6-2 and TRBV6-3, could not be distinguished by the 87-base-pair reads and were therefore excluded.

Library prep was done by the immunoSEQ multiplex PCR assay. For the multiplex PCR, a mixture combining 60 forward primers for TCR Vbeta segments and 13 reverse primers for TCR Jbeta segments was used. Amplification of the CDR3 region of rearranged TCR beta genes was performed with a multiplex PCR assay on genomic DNA. On the Illumina HiSeq System, the amplified TCR beta libraries were sequenced as 87-base-pair reads. Regarding the original processing steps: Across the roughly 600 repertoires, a later analysis counted tens of millions of unique TCR beta chains, 9.5 million to 12 million of which were shared by at least two donors. Raw reads were error-corrected and collapsed into unique sequences by a nearest-neighbor algorithm in which closely related sequences were merged to remove PCR and sequencing errors. CDR3 sequences were aligned to IMGT reference sequences to assign V, D and J gene segments. For a sequence to be retained, at least a six-nucleotide match to both a V gene segment and a J gene segment was required. Rearrangements were called productive when the CDR3 lacked stop codons and stayed in frame with V and J; all others were non-productive. Following IMGT convention, CDR3 was defined as the stretch from the second conserved V-encoded cysteine up to the conserved J-encoded phenylalanine. The earlier analysis of 587 of the donors excluded sequences that lacked an unambiguous match to a single V gene segment. An earlier analysis of just under 600 of the donors called V segments functional above 56.7% productive rearrangements and segregating when the between-donor standard deviation exceeded 5%. To diagnose cytomegalovirus status from the catalog of TCR beta chain sequences, a statistical classification framework was built. A later analysis assigned V and J genes by comparing TCR nucleotide sequences with IMGT/GENE-DB human TR gene sequences. A later analysis assigned CDR3 sequences and most-parsimonious VDJ recombination scenarios with the TCRdist pipeline. In a later analysis, each TCR beta chain was defined by its CDR3 amino acid sequence together with its V-gene family, and reads lacking a unique V-gene family were excluded. To address suspected cross-contamination and a sequencing artifact, a later analysis removed roughly 580 highly shared, low-generation-probability nucleotide sequences. In a later analysis, a clonal expansion index for each public chain was calculated from normalized within-repertoire ranks of inferred template counts. In a later analysis, generation probabilities were computed with a VDJ recombination model fitted to out-of-frame rearrangements, and the resulting probabilities were checked against IGoR. Hypergeometric tests were used in a later analysis to score TCR-TCR, TCR-HLA and TCR-CMV co-occurrence, with a repertoire-size bias correction applied to the TCR pairs. A later analysis estimated false discovery rates by permuting HLA or CMV assignments 20 times. In a later analysis, co-occurring TCRs were grouped using DBSCAN, with TCRdist sequence similarity added in when clustering inside HLA-allele-positive subsets. For co-occurrence clustering, repertoires with fewer than 30,000 or more than 120,000 public chains were excluded, along with about five repertoires with anomalous nucleotide sharing. Imported from immuneACCESS, the table was reduced by TCRdb to in-frame sequences with V and J called. These copies leave out some clones; in studies compared against another copy, an unresolved V gene accounts for under half, and the cause of the remainder is not known. From that table come the V and J calls and clone size; the DNA was used to work out D and trimming. This sample gives 85,000 to 100,000 clones in total; 81% of them show up just once. The ten biggest clones cover about 1.2% of the sample.

The cohort consisted of 600 to 750 healthy bone marrow donors. All cohort members were sampled while nominally healthy, although unrecorded immune exposures were likely present. The donor was CMV seropositive and was included in the group of 250 to 300 seropositive cohort members. A peripheral blood sample was collected from each donor, and TCR beta sequencing was performed on peripheral blood mononuclear cells. The Qiagen DNeasy Blood Extraction Kit was used to extract genomic DNA from the blood cell samples. Input material: PBMCs. This clonotype originated in a girl aged 2 to 9 in good health and CMV-seropositive. This sequence uses TRBV9 and TRBJ1-3; the D region possibly corresponds to TRBD1 (5 bases align). Here is the DNA: TGTGCCAGCAGCGTCAGGGACTCTGGAAACACCATATATTTT. This codes for CASSVRDSGNTIYF.